This T cell receptor (beta chain) is from a study of T cell responses to AZD1222 COVID-19 vaccine. This CDR3 spans 15 amino acids. J lost 5 bases, V lost 3 bases, and 8 bases had no gene match. Germline-derived CDR1 and CDR2 are SGDLS and YYNGEE. General study findings and limits: Mapped onto spike, vaccine-associated CD4 TCRs spanned it and were dominant at 160-218 and 743-854.

Regarding this clone: The antigen remains unidentified.

Libraries were prepared by immunoSEQ multiplex PCR; TCRdb keeps only in-frame clonotypes and omits some of them. The table lists some 100,000 clones, more than 75% of them singletons. The starting material was peripheral blood, obtained on day 0 of AZD1222 vaccination. The chain combines TRBV9 with TRBJ2-7; 10 bases map to TRBD1. The TCR was taken from an adult in good health. The chain's CDR3 is CASSASGQGTDEQYF. The CDR3 DNA reads as TGTGCCAGCAGCGCCTCGGGACAGGGGACCGACGAGCAGTACTTC.